These 15 T cell receptor beta chains were sequenced from one sample in a study of T cells in Graves' hyperthyroidism and ophthalmopathy. Template material for amplifying TCR beta CDR3 regions consisted of RNA transcripts. The TCR CDR3 first-round RT-PCR relied on the HTBI primer set. Via MiXCR, TCRdb re-called the multiplex PCR reads, giving one row per CDR3 protein. The sample gives 250,000 to 300,000 distinct CDR3 sequences, about 19% of which show up once; roughly 39% is in the top ten. The sample comprised blood. These receptor sequences come from a man in his fifties or sixties with Graves' ophthalmopathy.

The sample holds a few counts of this clonotype. The chain couples TRBV9 to TRBJ1-3; D is ambiguous. This CDR3 is built from 17 residues. Germline lookup yields CDR1 SGDLS and CDR2 YYNGEE. Trimming removed 0 bases at V and 4 bases at J, with 17 bases between. DNA of the CDR3: TGTGCCAGCAGCGTAGAGTTGGGAGGCTCTGGCGGAAACACCATATATTTT. It codes for CASSVELGGSGGNTIYF. Full variable domain (outside the CDR3, taken from reference TRBV9 and TRBJ1-3): DSGVTQTPKHLITATGQRVTLRCSPRSGDLSVYWYQQSLDQGLQFLIQYYNGEERAKGNILERFSAQQFPDLHSELNLSSLELGDSALYFCASSVELGGSGGNTIYFGEGSWLTVV.

This clonotype was recorded many times. This chain links TRBV6-2 or TRBV6-3 with TRBJ2-3, with a possible D match to TRBD1 (5 bases). Germline-derived CDR1 and CDR2 are MNHEY and SVGEGT. The CDR3 consists of 14 residues. V lost 6 bases, J lost 6 bases, and 16 bases lay in between. This chain's CDR3 is CASSYGRRVDTQYF. The CDR3 DNA follows: TGTGCCAGCAGCTATGGGCGCAGGGTGGATACGCAGTATTTT.

This chain links TRBV9 with TRBJ1-6; 9 bases map to TRBD1. Trimming took 3 bases from V and 7 from J; bases not matched to a gene: 8. The CDR3 is 16 residues long. Looked up from germline, CDR1 is SGDLS and CDR2 is YYNGEE. CDR3 loop: CASSAKQGARNSPLHF. The CDR3 coding sequence is TGTGCCAGCAGCGCGAAACAGGGGGCGCGAAATTCACCCCTCCACTTT.

The V call is TRBV11-1, the J call TRBJ1-6, with 10 bases aligning to TRBD1. V shed 3 bases and J 6 bases; nucleotides not matched to a gene: 5. Germline CDR1 and CDR2: SGHAT and FQDESV (reference sequence). This CDR3 spans 16 amino acids. The CDR3 DNA sequence: TGTGCCAGCAGCTTGAGTCGGACAGGGGGTAATTCACCCCTCCACTTT. Translating it yields CASSLSRTGGNSPLHF.

J is TRBJ2-1 and V is TRBV9; D may be TRBD1 or TRBD2 (5 bases each). V was clipped by 0 bases and J by 8 bases, with 15 bases between them. Germline V gene lookup returns CDR1 SGDLS and CDR2 YYNGEE. CDR3 length: 15 amino acids. The CDR3 here is CASSVVPTGAYEQFF. CDR3 sequence (DNA): TGTGCCAGCAGCGTAGTTCCTACCGGGGCCTATGAGCAGTTCTTC. Supplemented by reference TRBV9 and TRBJ2-1, the full variable domain reads DSGVTQTPKHLITATGQRVTLRCSPRSGDLSVYWYQQSLDQGLQFLIQYYNGEERAKGNILERFSAQQFPDLHSELNLSSLELGDSALYFCASSVVPTGAYEQFFGPGTRLTVL.

The genes are TRBV7-2 and TRBJ1-2; a possible D gene is TRBD1 (6 bases). Per germline, CDR1 SGHTA and CDR2 FQGNSA. Trimming pared 1 base from V and 4 bases from J, leaving 13 bases between. CDR3 length: 15 amino acids. The CDR3 nucleotides are TGTGCCAGCAGCTTAGATGGAGGGGGAGGCTATGGCTACACCTTC. Translated: CASSLDGGGGYGYTF.

This clonotype was observed many times. V and J are TRBV11-2 and TRBJ1-2; 7 bases match TRBD1. The junction had 6 bases not matched to a gene; V was cut back by 5 bases and J by 6 bases. Looked up from germline, CDR1 is SGHAT and CDR2 is FQNNGV. The CDR3 sequence is 13 residues long. CDR3 bases: TGTGCCAGCAGCCACACAGGGGCTGATGGCTACACCTTC. Translation gives CASSHTGADGYTF.

This clonotype has a count of ten or more. The chain couples TRBV28 to TRBJ2-7, with 8 bases that match TRBD1. Per the germline V gene, CDR1 is MDHEN and CDR2 is SYDVKM. V dropped 6 bases and J dropped 3; count of bases not matched to a gene: 10. This CDR3 spans 15 amino acids. In DNA, the CDR3 is TGTGCCAGCAGAAGGACAGGGACCGGCGTCTACGAGCAGTACTTC. Translation gives CASRRTGTGVYEQYF.

This clonotype was observed many times. The rearrangement uses TRBV18 and TRBJ2-1; tentative D call: TRBD2 (5 bases). Trimming stripped 5 bases from V and 2 bases from J, with 13 bases between. The CDR3 totals 15 residues. Looked up from germline, CDR1 is KGHSH and CDR2 is LQKENI. Here the CDR3 reads CASSSSGSPYNEQFF. The DNA of the CDR3 is TGTGCCAGCTCATCGAGCGGTTCCCCCTACAATGAGCAGTTCTTC.

This clonotype came up many times. The genes are TRBV5-1 and TRBJ2-7; tentatively, D is TRBD2 (6 bases). CDR3 length: 14 residues. Trimming left V 6 bases short and J 3 bases short, with 16 bases between. Germline assignment: CDR1 SGHRS and CDR2 YFSETQ. CDR3 nucleotides: TGCGCCAGCACTATCGGGGAGGACTACTACGAGCAGTACTTC. It translates to CASTIGEDYYEQYF.

This clonotype was observed at least ten times. The chain joins TRBV7-6 to TRBJ2-3; D possibly corresponds to TRBD2 (6 bases). Germline V CDR1 and CDR2: SGHVS, FNYEAQ. The CDR3 loop spans 14 amino acids. Trimming took off 1 base at V and 3 bases at J, with 8 bases between the two ends. The CDR3 protein is CASSLGGKTDTQYF. The CDR3 nucleotides read TGTGCCAGCAGCTTAGGCGGGAAGACAGATACGCAGTATTTT.

This clonotype was observed many times. The J gene is TRBJ2-7, the V gene TRBV11-1; D may be TRBD2 (5 bases). Trimming took off 1 base at V and 0 bases at J, with 13 bases between the two ends. CDR1 is SGHAT, CDR2 FQDESV, per germline (reference sequence). CDR3 length equals 16 residues. CDR3 protein: CASSLVRGRSSYEQYF. In nucleotides, the CDR3 is TGTGCCAGCAGCTTAGTGAGAGGGCGGTCCTCCTACGAGCAGTACTTC.

This clonotype was detected ten times or more. V usage is TRBV7-8 and J usage is TRBJ2-3; D possibly corresponds to TRBD2 (6 bases). Germline V gene data show CDR1 as SGHVS and CDR2 as FQNEAQ. The ends were cut back, 5 bases at V and 4 bases at J, with 13 bases in the middle. This CDR3 is 14 amino acids long. CDR3 sequence (DNA): TGTGCCAGCAGCCCGGGAGCAGTCGCAGATACGCAGTATTTT. It yields the protein CASSPGAVADTQYF.

V usage is TRBV10-3 and J usage is TRBJ2-7, with a weak D call TRBD1 (6 bases). CDR1 is ENHRY and CDR2 is SYGVKD in the germline V gene. Deletions cut 6 bases from V and 6 bases from J, with 15 bases between. There are 13 residues in the CDR3. As DNA, the CDR3 is TGTGCCATCAGGCCTTCAGGACAGTTCGAGCAGTACTTC. Residues: CAIRPSGQFEQYF.

In this sample, this clonotype turned up many times. V usage is TRBV11-3 and J usage is TRBJ2-1; TRBD2 might be the D (5 bases). V was cut by 1 base and J by 10 bases, with 8 bases left in between. The CDR3 has 12 amino acids. Germline loops: CDR1 SGHNT, CDR2 YENEEA. In DNA, the CDR3 is TGTGCCAGCAGCTTAGGGCGGGTCGAGCAGTTCTTC. Translated, it gives CASSLGRVEQFF.